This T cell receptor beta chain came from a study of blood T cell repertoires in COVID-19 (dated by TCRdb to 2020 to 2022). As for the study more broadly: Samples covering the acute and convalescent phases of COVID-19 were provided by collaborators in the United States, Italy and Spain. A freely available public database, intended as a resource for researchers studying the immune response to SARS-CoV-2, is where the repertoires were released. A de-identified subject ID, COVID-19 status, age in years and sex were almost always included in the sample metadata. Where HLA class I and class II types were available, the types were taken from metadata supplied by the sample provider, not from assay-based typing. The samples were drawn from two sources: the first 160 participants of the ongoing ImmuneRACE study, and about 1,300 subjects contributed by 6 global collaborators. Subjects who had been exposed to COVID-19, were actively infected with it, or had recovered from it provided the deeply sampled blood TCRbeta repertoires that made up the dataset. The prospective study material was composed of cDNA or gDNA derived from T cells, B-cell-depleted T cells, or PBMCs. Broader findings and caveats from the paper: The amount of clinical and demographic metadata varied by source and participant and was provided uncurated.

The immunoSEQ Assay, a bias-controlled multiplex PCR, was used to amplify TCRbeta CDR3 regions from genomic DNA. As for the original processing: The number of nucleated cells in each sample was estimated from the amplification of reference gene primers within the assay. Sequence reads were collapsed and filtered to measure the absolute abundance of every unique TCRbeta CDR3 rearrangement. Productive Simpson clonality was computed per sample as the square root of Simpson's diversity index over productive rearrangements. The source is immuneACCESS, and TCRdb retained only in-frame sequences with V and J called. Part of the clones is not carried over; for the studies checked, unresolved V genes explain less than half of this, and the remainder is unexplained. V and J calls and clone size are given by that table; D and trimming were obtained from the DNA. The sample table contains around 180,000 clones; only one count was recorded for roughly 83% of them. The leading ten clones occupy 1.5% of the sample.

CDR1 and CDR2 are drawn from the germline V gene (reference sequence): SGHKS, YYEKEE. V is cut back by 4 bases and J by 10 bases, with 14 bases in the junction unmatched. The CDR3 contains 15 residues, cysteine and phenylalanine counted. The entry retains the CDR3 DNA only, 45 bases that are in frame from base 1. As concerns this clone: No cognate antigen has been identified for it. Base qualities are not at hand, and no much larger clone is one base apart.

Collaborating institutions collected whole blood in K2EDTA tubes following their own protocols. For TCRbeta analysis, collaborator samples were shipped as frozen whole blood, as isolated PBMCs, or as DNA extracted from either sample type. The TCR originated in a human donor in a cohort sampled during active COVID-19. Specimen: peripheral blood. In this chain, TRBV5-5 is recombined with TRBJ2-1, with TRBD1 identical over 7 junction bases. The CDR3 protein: CASSNGQVDLGEQFF. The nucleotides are TGTGCCAGCAGCAACGGACAGGTCGACCTGGGCGAGCAGTTCTTC. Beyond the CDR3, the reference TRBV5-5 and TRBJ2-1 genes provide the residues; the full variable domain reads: DAGVTQSPTHLIKTRGQQVTLRCSPISGHKSVSWYQQVLGQGPQFIFQYYEKEERGRGNFPDRFSARQFPNYSSELNVNALLLGDSALYLCASSNGQVDLGEQFFGPGTRLTVL.